This T cell receptor beta chain emerged from a study of cytomegalovirus exposure and HLA in healthy donors (dated by TCRdb to 2016 to 2017). Concerning the study at large: An earlier analysis of approximately 600 of the donors reported 250 to 300 Gb of sequence data and 120 million or so unique TCR beta sequences from 150 million to 200 million T cells. About 300 gigabases of sequencing data and around 87 million unique TCR sequences were included in an early release covering around 600 HLA-typed donors. Among the approximately 420 genotyped donors, approximately 77% belonged to the genetic ancestry cluster associated with self-reported Caucasian donors. The study aimed to test whether signatures of past pathogen exposure could be identified by cataloging public T cell receptors. The study used immunosequencing to profile the T cell repertoires of more than 650 subjects and linked those repertoires to cytomegalovirus serostatus. Besides the first cohort of around 670 subjects, a separate validation cohort made up of over 100 different subjects was used. High-throughput TCR immunosequencing, statistical association of individual TCRs with disease status, and machine learning were combined to predict cytomegalovirus infection status. A later analysis re-examined previously published TCR beta repertoires from hundreds of donors and added high-resolution HLA genotyping to investigate patterns of TCR occurrence. Rather than drawing on any new phenotypic data, the later analysis identified candidate immune exposures from TCR beta sequences and the way those sequences occurred across donors. An earlier analysis of around 580 of the donors used high-throughput TCR beta sequencing to judge whether each TCR beta V gene segment behaved as functional or pseudogenic. Donor age, sex, ethnicity and CMV serostatus were compiled together with the repertoire data. Genome-wide SNP genotypes for about three fifths of the roughly 670 donors were used in a later genetic analysis, which treated that subset as a discovery cohort. Every discovery cohort repertoire had been produced on one sequencing platform. HLA typing included class I and class II loci at four-digit resolution. The number of typed donors differed by locus: 629-630 for A, B, C, DRB1 and DQB1; 500 to 550 for DQA1; some 610 for DPA1; and 400 to 480 for DPB1. Five DR-DQ haplotypes were treated as single units for association and clustering because of strong linkage in the cohort. Across around 400 genotyped donors of the cohort, an average of about 250,000 unique TCR beta nucleotide sequences per donor were sequenced, and roughly 20% of those sequences were non-productive. General study outcomes and caveats: A total of about 180 TCR beta chains were listed by the study as associated with cytomegalovirus. Some IMGT-functional V segments, including TRBV6-2 and TRBV6-3, could not be distinguished by the 87-base-pair reads and were therefore excluded. According to the authors, the approach could potentially be generalized to other disease states and immunological phenotypes. A further reported finding was that TCR beta sequences accurately predicted the HLA-A and HLA-B alleles for most subjects in the first cohort. Most CMV-associated TCR beta chains appeared to be HLA-restricted in a later analysis, and the HLA associations seemed to be driven largely by CMV exposure. Three of the identified cytomegalovirus-associated TCR beta chains were confirmed in vitro to be specific for cytomegalovirus antigens. The sequencing pipeline was judged likely to have produced a cluster of highly shared sequence variants as a technical artifact. Cytomegalovirus status was reported to be diagnosed by the classifier with high specificity and sensitivity in both the original and validation cohorts. Strong co-occurrence of HLA alleles, especially DR and DQ, made assigning TCR associations to individual alleles difficult. Linkage disequilibrium might explain the correlated functional status among segregating V segments, but an unknown experimental factor could not be excluded. The presence/absence analyses assumed that sequencing depth was roughly uniform across donors, and that assumption may not be true. In this cohort, only TCR beta chains were sequenced, and detectable features were limited by the absence of alpha or paired-chain data. In a later analysis, the rate of TCR association differed among HLA loci, with DRB1 alleles having the most associated TCRs and HLA-C alleles having the fewest. In a later analysis, HLA-associated TCR beta chains showed more clonal expansion and lower generation probabilities than non-associated chains that were equally common. A later genetic analysis reported fewer N-insertions in productive TCRs among donors in an Asian-associated ancestry cluster than the roughly 700-donor mean. CMV serostatus was the only immune exposure information available for the cohort. HLA typing was unavailable for some donors at each locus, so association tests used only the typed subset. Specific HLA alleles were associated with over 15,000 TCR beta sequences at a false discovery rate of 0.05 in a later analysis. According to a later analysis, parvovirus B19, influenza, CMV and Epstein-Barr virus appeared linked to several top co-occurrence clusters. The earlier analysis of 587 of the donors excluded roughly 16 rarely observed V segments, including chromosome 9 orphons, because counts were too low. Broadly in line with IMGT annotations, most TCR beta V segments showed up in productive rearrangements about 87% or about 30% of the time in an earlier analysis of approximately 640 of the donors. An association between a missense DCLRE1C variant and V-gene and J-gene trimming of TCR beta chains was found in a later genetic analysis and replicated in an independent cohort. Most TCR sequences were seen in very few donors, while some public TCRs were found in many individuals.

With regard to this clone: Which antigen it targets is not known.

The cohort was made up of under 800 healthy bone marrow donors. At the time of sampling, every cohort member was nominally healthy, though immune exposures that went unrecorded were likely present. The donor was CMV seropositive and was included in the group of 290 or so seropositive cohort members. Every donor gave a peripheral blood sample, and the peripheral blood mononuclear cells from that sample were used for TCR beta sequencing. The Qiagen DNeasy Blood Extraction Kit was used to extract genomic DNA from the blood cell samples. The germline V gene yields SGHNT for CDR1 and YENEEA for CDR2. The CDR3 numbers 18 residues from cysteine through phenylalanine. Only the CDR3 DNA is retained, 54 bases long and in frame from the first base. The germline V and J ends show losses of 3 bases and 4 bases respectively, and no gene match explains 9 bases of the junction. The library came from the immunoSEQ multiplex PCR assay. For the multiplex PCR, a mixture combining 60 forward primers for TCR Vbeta segments and 13 reverse primers for TCR Jbeta segments was used. Amplification of the CDR3 region of rearranged TCR beta genes was performed with a multiplex PCR assay on genomic DNA. Amplified TCR beta libraries were sequenced as 87-base-pair reads on the Illumina HiSeq System. The published analysis was carried out like this. In a later analysis, some 80 million unique TCR beta chains were counted across the 666 repertoires, and around 11 million of these chains were shared by at least two donors. A nearest-neighbor algorithm error-corrected the raw reads and collapsed the reads into unique sequences, merging closely related sequences to remove PCR and sequencing errors. CDR3 sequences were aligned to IMGT reference sequences to assign V, D and J gene segments. For a sequence to be retained, a match of at least six nucleotides to both a V gene segment and a J gene segment was required. A rearrangement counted as productive if the CDR3 had no stop codons and remained in frame with V and J, and every other rearrangement counted as non-productive. CDR3 was defined according to IMGT convention as the region running from the second conserved V-encoded cysteine to the conserved J-encoded phenylalanine. The earlier analysis of fewer than 700 of the donors excluded sequences that lacked an unambiguous match to a single V gene segment. In an earlier analysis of 587 of the donors, V segments were called functional above 56.7% productive rearrangements and were called segregating when the between-donor standard deviation exceeded 5%. To diagnose cytomegalovirus status from the catalog of TCR beta chain sequences, a statistical classification framework was built. A later analysis assigned V and J genes by comparing TCR nucleotide sequences with IMGT/GENE-DB human TR gene sequences. Using the TCRdist pipeline, a later analysis assigned CDR3 sequences along with most-parsimonious VDJ recombination scenarios. A later analysis defined each TCR beta chain by its CDR3 amino acid sequence plus V-gene family, and excluded reads lacking a unique V-gene family. A later analysis removed roughly 590 highly shared, low-generation-probability nucleotide sequences to deal with suspected cross-contamination and a sequencing artifact. A later analysis calculated a clonal expansion index for each public chain from normalized within-repertoire ranks of inferred template counts. A later analysis computed generation probabilities with a VDJ recombination model fitted to out-of-frame rearrangements, and checked the results against IGoR. Hypergeometric tests were used in a later analysis to score TCR-TCR, TCR-HLA and TCR-CMV co-occurrence, with a repertoire-size bias correction applied to the TCR pairs. A later analysis estimated false discovery rates by permuting HLA or CMV assignments 20 times. In a later analysis, co-occurring TCRs were grouped using DBSCAN, with TCRdist sequence similarity added in when clustering inside HLA-allele-positive subsets. Co-occurrence clustering excluded repertoires with fewer than 30,000 or more than 120,000 public chains, plus five with anomalous nucleotide sharing. Not all clones reach the TCRdb copy of this immuneACCESS table, which keeps in-frame sequences only. Checked studies attribute under half of the gap to unresolved V genes and leave the rest unexplained. That table is the source of V, J and clone size, and D and trimming were worked out from the DNA. The table of this sample itemizes 45,000 to 65,000 clones. The top ten constitute about an eighth of the sample.

This receptor was obtained from a young man in good health and CMV-seropositive. The chain links TRBV11-3 with TRBJ2-3; 14 middle bases align to TRBD2. The specimen sequenced was PBMCs. The nucleotide sequence reads as follows: TGTGCCAGCAGCTTCGGGACTAGCGGGAGAGGTGGGGCAGATACGCAGTATTTT. It specifies CASSFGTSGRGGADTQYF. This CDR3, with the reference TRBV11-3 and TRBJ2-3 proteins standing in past its ends, gives the full variable domain EAGVVQSPRYKIIEKKQPVAFWCNPISGHNTLYWYLQNLGQGPELLIRYENEEAVDDSQLPKDRFSAERLKGVDSTLKIQPAELGDSAVYLCASSFGTSGRGGADTQYFGPGTRLTVL.